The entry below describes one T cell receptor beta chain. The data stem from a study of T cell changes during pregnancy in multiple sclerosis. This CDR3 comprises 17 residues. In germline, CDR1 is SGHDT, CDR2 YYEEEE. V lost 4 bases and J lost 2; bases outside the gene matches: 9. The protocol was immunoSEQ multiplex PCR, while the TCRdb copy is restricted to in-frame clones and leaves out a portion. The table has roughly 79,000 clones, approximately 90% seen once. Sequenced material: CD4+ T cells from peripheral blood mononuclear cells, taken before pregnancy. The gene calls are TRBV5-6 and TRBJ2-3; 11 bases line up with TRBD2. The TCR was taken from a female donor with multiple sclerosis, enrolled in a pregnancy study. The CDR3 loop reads CASSGPASGRNTDTQYF. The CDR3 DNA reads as TGTGCCAGCAGCGGACCCGCTAGCGGGAGGAACACAGATACGCAGTATTTT.